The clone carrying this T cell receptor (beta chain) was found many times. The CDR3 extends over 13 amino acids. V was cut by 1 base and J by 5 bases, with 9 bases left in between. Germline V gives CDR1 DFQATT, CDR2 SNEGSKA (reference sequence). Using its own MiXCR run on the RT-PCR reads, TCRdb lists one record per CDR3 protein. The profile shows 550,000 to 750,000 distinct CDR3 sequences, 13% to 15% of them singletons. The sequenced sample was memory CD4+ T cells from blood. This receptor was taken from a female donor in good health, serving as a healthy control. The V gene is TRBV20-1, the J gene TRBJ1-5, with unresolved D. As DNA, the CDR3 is TGCAGTGCTAGAGTCTCTTCTGATCAGCCCCAGCATTTT. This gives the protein CSARVSSDQPQHF.